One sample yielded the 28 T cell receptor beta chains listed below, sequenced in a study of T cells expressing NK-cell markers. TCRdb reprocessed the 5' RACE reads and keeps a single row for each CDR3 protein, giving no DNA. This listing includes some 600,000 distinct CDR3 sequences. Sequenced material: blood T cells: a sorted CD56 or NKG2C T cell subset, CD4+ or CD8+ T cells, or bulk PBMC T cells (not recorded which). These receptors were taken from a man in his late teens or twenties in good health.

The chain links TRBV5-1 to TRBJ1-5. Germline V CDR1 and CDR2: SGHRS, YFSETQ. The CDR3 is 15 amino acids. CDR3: CASSLNGREDQPQHF.

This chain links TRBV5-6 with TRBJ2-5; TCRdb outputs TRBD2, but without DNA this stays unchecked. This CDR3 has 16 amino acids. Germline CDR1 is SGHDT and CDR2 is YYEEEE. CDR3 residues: CASSLTAGVDRETQYF.

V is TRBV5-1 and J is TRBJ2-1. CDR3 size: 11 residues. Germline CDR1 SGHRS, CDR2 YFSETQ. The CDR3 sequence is CASSRNNEQFF.

The CDR3 region is CSATWGGTPSNSNQPQHF. This sequence joins TRBV20-1 and TRBJ1-5. The CDR3 extends over 18 amino acids. Germline CDR1 reads DFQATT; CDR2 reads SNEGSKA (reference sequence).

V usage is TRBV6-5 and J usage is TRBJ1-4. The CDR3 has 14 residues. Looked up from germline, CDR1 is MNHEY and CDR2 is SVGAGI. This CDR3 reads CASSSSTVAAKLFF.

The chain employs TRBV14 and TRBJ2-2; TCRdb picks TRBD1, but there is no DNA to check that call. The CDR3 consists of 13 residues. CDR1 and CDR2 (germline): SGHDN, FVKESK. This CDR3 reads CASGAGLTGELFF.

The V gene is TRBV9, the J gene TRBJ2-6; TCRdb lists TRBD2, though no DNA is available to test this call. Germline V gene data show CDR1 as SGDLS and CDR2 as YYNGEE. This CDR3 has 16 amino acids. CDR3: CASSGSPSSGANVLTF.

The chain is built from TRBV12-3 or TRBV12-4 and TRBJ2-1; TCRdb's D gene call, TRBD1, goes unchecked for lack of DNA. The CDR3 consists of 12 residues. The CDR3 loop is CASSRDSPEQFF.

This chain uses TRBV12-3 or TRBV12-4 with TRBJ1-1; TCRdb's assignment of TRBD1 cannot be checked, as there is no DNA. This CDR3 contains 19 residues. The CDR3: CASSFSTGRLRALNTEAFF.

CDR3 sequence reads: CASSLGANGSYNEQFF. The chain is built from TRBV18 and TRBJ2-1; TCRdb returns TRBD1, unconfirmable since there is no DNA. This CDR3 spans 16 amino acids. Germline CDR1 and CDR2: KGHSH and LQKENI.

CDR3: CASSVRGGSYNEQFF. J is TRBJ2-1 and V is TRBV19; checking the TCRdb D call of TRBD1 is not possible without DNA. The CDR3 contains 15 residues. From germline, CDR1 is LNHDA and CDR2 SQIVND (reference sequence).

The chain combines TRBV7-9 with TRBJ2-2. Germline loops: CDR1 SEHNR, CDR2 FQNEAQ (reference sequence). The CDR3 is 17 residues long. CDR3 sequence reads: CASSPNVPRINTGELFF.

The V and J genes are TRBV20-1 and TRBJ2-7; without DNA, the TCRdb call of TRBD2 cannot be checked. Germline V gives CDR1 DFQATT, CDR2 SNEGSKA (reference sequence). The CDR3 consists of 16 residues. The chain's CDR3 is CSARDSLASGKYEQYF.

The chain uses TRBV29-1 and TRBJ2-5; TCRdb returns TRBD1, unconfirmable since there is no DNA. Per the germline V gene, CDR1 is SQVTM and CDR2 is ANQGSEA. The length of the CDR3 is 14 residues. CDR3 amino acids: CSVEPPGIQETQYF.

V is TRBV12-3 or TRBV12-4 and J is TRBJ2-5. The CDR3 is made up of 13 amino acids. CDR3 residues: CASSTGFQETQYF.

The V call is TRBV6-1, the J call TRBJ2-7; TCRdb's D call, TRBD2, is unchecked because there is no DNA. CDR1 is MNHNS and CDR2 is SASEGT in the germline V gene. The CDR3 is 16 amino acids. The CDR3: CASISSGLSTYYEQYF.

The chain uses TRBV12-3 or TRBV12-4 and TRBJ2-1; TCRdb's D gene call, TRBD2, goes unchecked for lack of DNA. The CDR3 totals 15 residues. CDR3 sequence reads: CASSLWRGAYNEQFF.

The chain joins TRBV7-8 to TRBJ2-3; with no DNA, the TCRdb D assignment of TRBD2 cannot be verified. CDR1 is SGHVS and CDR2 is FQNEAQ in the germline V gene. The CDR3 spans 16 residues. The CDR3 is CASSPLAGASTDTQYF. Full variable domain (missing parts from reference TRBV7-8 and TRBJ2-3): GAGVSQSPRYKVAKRGQDVALRCDPISGHVSLFWYQQALGQGPEFLTYFQNEAQLDKSGLPSDRFFAERPEGSVSTLKIQRTQQEDSAVYLCASSPLAGASTDTQYFGPGTRLTVL.

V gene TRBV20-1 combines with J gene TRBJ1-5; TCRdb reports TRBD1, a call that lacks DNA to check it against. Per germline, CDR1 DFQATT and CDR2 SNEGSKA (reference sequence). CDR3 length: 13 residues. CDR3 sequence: CSAEQGQHQPQHF.

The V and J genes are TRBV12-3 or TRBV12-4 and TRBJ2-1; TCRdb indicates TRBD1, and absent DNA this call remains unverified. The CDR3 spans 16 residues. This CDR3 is CASRTRQGHYSNEQFF.

The CDR3 here is CASSPDRTPSNQPQHF. This chain joins TRBV12-3 or TRBV12-4 and TRBJ1-5; TCRdb's D call of TRBD1 is untestable without DNA. This CDR3 has 16 amino acids.

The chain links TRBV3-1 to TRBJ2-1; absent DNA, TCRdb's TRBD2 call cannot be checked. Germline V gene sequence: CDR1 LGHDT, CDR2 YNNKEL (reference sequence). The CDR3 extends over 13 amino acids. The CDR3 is CASSLVDGEGKFF.

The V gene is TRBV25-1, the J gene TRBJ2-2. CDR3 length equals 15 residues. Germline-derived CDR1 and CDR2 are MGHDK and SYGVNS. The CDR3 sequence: CASSLEETNTGELFF.

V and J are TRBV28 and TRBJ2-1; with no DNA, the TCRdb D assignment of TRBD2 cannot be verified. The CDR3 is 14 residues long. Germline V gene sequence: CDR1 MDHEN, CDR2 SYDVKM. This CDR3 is CACSWTSGDNEQFF. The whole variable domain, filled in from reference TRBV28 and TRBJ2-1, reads DVKVTQSSRYLVKRTGEKVFLECVQDMDHENMFWYRQDPGLGLRLIYFSYDVKMKEKGDIPEGYSVSREKKERFSLILESASTNQTSMYLCACSWTSGDNEQFFGPGTRLTVL.

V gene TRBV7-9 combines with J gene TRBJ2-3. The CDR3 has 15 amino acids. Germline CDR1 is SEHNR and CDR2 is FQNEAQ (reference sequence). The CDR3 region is CASSLDAGTTDTQYF.

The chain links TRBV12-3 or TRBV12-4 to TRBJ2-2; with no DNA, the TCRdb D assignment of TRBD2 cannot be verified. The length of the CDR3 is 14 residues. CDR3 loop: CASSFGTATGELFF.

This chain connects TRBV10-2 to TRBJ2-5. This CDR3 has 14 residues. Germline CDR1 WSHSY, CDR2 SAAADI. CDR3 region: CASTSDTLQETQYF.

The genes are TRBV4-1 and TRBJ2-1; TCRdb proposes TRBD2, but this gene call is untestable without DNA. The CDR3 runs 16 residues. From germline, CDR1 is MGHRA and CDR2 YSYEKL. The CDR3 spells CASGLTLAGGTDEQFF.